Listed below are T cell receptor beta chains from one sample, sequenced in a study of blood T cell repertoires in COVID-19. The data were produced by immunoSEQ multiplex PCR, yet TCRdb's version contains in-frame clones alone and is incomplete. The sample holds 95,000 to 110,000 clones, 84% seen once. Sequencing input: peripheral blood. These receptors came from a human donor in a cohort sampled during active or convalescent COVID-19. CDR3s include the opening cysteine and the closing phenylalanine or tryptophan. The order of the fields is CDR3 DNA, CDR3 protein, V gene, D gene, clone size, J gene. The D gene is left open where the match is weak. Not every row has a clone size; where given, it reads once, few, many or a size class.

CDR3 DNA: TGTGCCAGCAGACCCGGGACAGCTGGTTCACCCCTCCACTTT
CDR3 protein: CASRPGTAGSPLHF
V gene: TRBV2
D gene: TRBD1
clone size: once
J gene: TRBJ1-6

CDR3 DNA: TGTGCCAGCAGCCCGCGACAGGATCACTCCTACGAGCAGTACTTC
CDR3 protein: CASSPRQDHSYEQYF
V gene: TRBV9
D gene: NA
clone size: NA
J gene: TRBJ2-7

CDR3 DNA: TGTGCCACCGGAGGGGCGCCTTATCGGGATAGCAATCAGCCCCAGCATTTT
CDR3 protein: CATGGAPYRDSNQPQHF
V gene: TRBV15
D gene: NA
clone size: few
J gene: TRBJ1-5

CDR3 DNA: TGTGCCAGTCGTGGCGGGGGTGAAGCTTTCTTT
CDR3 protein: CASRGGGEAFF
V gene: TRBV19
D gene: NA
clone size: few
J gene: TRBJ1-1

CDR3 DNA: TGTGCCAGCAGCACCGGGACAGGAAGCACCGGGGAGCTGTTTTTT
CDR3 protein: CASSTGTGSTGELFF
V gene: TRBV5-5
D gene: TRBD1
clone size: NA
J gene: TRBJ2-2

CDR3 DNA: TGTGCCAGCAGCCGACGTGACGGGGATGAGCAGTTCTTC
CDR3 protein: CASSRRDGDEQFF
V gene: TRBV6-6
D gene: NA
clone size: once
J gene: TRBJ2-1

CDR3 DNA: TGCGCCAGCAGCTTCCGGGACAGCCAAGAGACCCAGTACTTC
CDR3 protein: CASSFRDSQETQYF
V gene: TRBV5-1
D gene: TRBD1
clone size: NA
J gene: TRBJ2-5

CDR3 DNA: TGTGCCAGCAGTACGGGGGGACTCGGAGAGACCCAGTACTTC
CDR3 protein: CASSTGGLGETQYF
V gene: TRBV7-2
D gene: TRBD2
clone size: once
J gene: TRBJ2-5

CDR3 DNA: TGTGCCACCAGTGACCCAGAGGCTGAGGGGGCCACCGGGGAGCTGTTTTTT
CDR3 protein: CATSDPEAEGATGELFF
V gene: TRBV24-1
D gene: TRBD1
clone size: NA
J gene: TRBJ2-2

CDR3 DNA: TGTGCCAGCAGCCCTGACAGGGTCTCCTACGAGCAGTACTTC
CDR3 protein: CASSPDRVSYEQYF
V gene: TRBV2
D gene: TRBD1
clone size: NA
J gene: TRBJ2-7

CDR3 DNA: TGTGCCAGCAGCTTAGCGGGAGACAAAGTGGGAGCCCAGCATTTT
CDR3 protein: CASSLAGDKVGAQHF
V gene: TRBV13
D gene: NA
clone size: NA
J gene: TRBJ1-5

CDR3 DNA: TGTGCCAGCAGACCGACAGGGGGCTTGGTTCAGCCCCAGCATTTT
CDR3 protein: CASRPTGGLVQPQHF
V gene: TRBV6-5
D gene: TRBD1
clone size: NA
J gene: TRBJ1-5

CDR3 DNA: TGTGCCAGCAGTGAGGGTCTAGCGGGGGGGCCGCGGGAGACCCAGTACTTC
CDR3 protein: CASSEGLAGGPRETQYF
V gene: TRBV2
D gene: TRBD2
clone size: NA
J gene: TRBJ2-5

CDR3 DNA: TGTGCCACCGAGGCCAGATTCTCCTACGAGCAGTACTTC
CDR3 protein: CATEARFSYEQYF
V gene: TRBV7-2
D gene: NA
clone size: NA
J gene: TRBJ2-7

CDR3 DNA: TGTGCCAGCAGCTTAACTACGGGACAGGGGGTTGGCTACACCTTC
CDR3 protein: CASSLTTGQGVGYTF
V gene: TRBV7-2
D gene: TRBD1
clone size: NA
J gene: TRBJ1-2

CDR3 DNA: TGTGCCAGCAGCTTTGCTAGCGGGGTAGAGACCCAGTACTTC
CDR3 protein: CASSFASGVETQYF
V gene: TRBV5-5
D gene: TRBD2
clone size: NA
J gene: TRBJ2-5

CDR3 DNA: TGTGCCAGCAGCGCTTCAGGGACCTACAATGAGCAGTTCTTC
CDR3 protein: CASSASGTYNEQFF
V gene: TRBV6-4
D gene: NA
clone size: NA
J gene: TRBJ2-1

CDR3 DNA: TGCGCCAGCAGTCCACAGGGGTCCGGGTGGGACATTCAGTACTTC
CDR3 protein: CASSPQGSGWDIQYF
V gene: TRBV5-1
D gene: TRBD1
clone size: NA
J gene: TRBJ2-4

CDR3 DNA: TGTGCCAGCAGGTCGGGACAGGGGAGCACAGATACGCAGTATTTT
CDR3 protein: CASRSGQGSTDTQYF
V gene: TRBV4-2
D gene: TRBD1
clone size: NA
J gene: TRBJ2-3

CDR3 DNA: TGTGCCAGCAGCCCGAAACAGGACTATAATTCACCCCTCCACTTT
CDR3 protein: CASSPKQDYNSPLHF
V gene: TRBV11-2
D gene: NA
clone size: NA
J gene: TRBJ1-6

CDR3 DNA: TGTGCCAGCACCCCGACCTGGGACAGGGGGTTGTCTGGCTACACCTTC
CDR3 protein: CASTPTWDRGLSGYTF
V gene: TRBV5-5
D gene: TRBD1
clone size: once
J gene: TRBJ1-2

CDR3 DNA: TGTGCCAGCAGCTTGGGACAAGTATTAGGCGAGCAGTTCTTC
CDR3 protein: CASSLGQVLGEQFF
V gene: TRBV7-9
D gene: NA
clone size: NA
J gene: TRBJ2-1

CDR3 DNA: TGTGCCAGCAGTGAACAGGGGAAATATGGCTACACCTTC
CDR3 protein: CASSEQGKYGYTF
V gene: TRBV6-1
D gene: NA
clone size: once
J gene: TRBJ1-2

CDR3 DNA: TGTGCCAGCAGGCTCGGACAGGGGGAGTTTTACGAGCAGTACTTC
CDR3 protein: CASRLGQGEFYEQYF
V gene: TRBV3-1/TRBV3-2
D gene: TRBD1
clone size: NA
J gene: TRBJ2-7

CDR3 DNA: TGTGCCAGCAGCTTAAGGACAAGGGGAGAGACCCAGTACTTC
CDR3 protein: CASSLRTRGETQYF
V gene: TRBV7-2
D gene: NA
clone size: NA
J gene: TRBJ2-5

CDR3 DNA: TGTGCCAGCAGCTTTTACAGGGGCTCCTACAATGAGCAGTTCTTC
CDR3 protein: CASSFYRGSYNEQFF
V gene: TRBV11-2
D gene: TRBD1
clone size: NA
J gene: TRBJ2-1

CDR3 DNA: TGTGCCAGCAGCTATGGGGGGAGCTCCTACAATGAGCAGTTCTTC
CDR3 protein: CASSYGGSSYNEQFF
V gene: TRBV7-9
D gene: NA
clone size: NA
J gene: TRBJ2-1

CDR3 DNA: TGTGCCAGCAGCCTCCCAGCGGGGGCAAACACCGGGGAGCTGTTTTTT
CDR3 protein: CASSLPAGANTGELFF
V gene: TRBV9
D gene: TRBD2
clone size: NA
J gene: TRBJ2-2

CDR3 DNA: TGTGCCAGCAGCTTCGCCGGGACAGCCCGCACAGATACGCAGTATTTT
CDR3 protein: CASSFAGTARTDTQYF
V gene: TRBV7-8
D gene: TRBD1
clone size: NA
J gene: TRBJ2-3

CDR3 DNA: TGTGCCAGCAGCTTTGAGACTAGCTCCTACAATGAGCAGTTCTTC
CDR3 protein: CASSFETSSYNEQFF
V gene: TRBV7-2
D gene: NA
clone size: NA
J gene: TRBJ2-1

CDR3 DNA: TGTGCCAGCAGCGCTGGGACAGCCAAAGAGACCCAGTACTTC
CDR3 protein: CASSAGTAKETQYF
V gene: TRBV11-2
D gene: TRBD1
clone size: NA
J gene: TRBJ2-5

CDR3 DNA: TGTGCCAGCAGTTTAGGCCGGGATCAGCCCCAGCATTTT
CDR3 protein: CASSLGRDQPQHF
V gene: TRBV12-3/TRBV12-4
D gene: NA
clone size: NA
J gene: TRBJ1-5

CDR3 DNA: TGTGCCAGTAGTATGACCCCGGGACAGGGAACTCGAGGCTACACCTTC
CDR3 protein: CASSMTPGQGTRGYTF
V gene: TRBV19
D gene: TRBD1
clone size: NA
J gene: TRBJ1-2

CDR3 DNA: TGTGCCAGCAGTTTAGCCGGACAGGGGGCTGGTGGCTACACCTTC
CDR3 protein: CASSLAGQGAGGYTF
V gene: TRBV28
D gene: TRBD1
clone size: once
J gene: TRBJ1-2

CDR3 DNA: TGTGCCAGCAGCCGGAACAGGGTTGGGAATGAAAAACTGTTTTTT
CDR3 protein: CASSRNRVGNEKLFF
V gene: TRBV27
D gene: NA
clone size: NA
J gene: TRBJ1-4

CDR3 DNA: TGTGCCAGCAGCCTTGGAGGATTCTCTGGAAACACCATATATTTT
CDR3 protein: CASSLGGFSGNTIYF
V gene: TRBV11-3
D gene: NA
clone size: NA
J gene: TRBJ1-3

CDR3 DNA: TGTGCCATCAGTGAGTCGTCTAGCGGGGGGACAAGCACAGATACGCAGTATTTT
CDR3 protein: CAISESSSGGTSTDTQYF
V gene: TRBV10-3
D gene: TRBD2
clone size: NA
J gene: TRBJ2-3

CDR3 DNA: TGTGCCAGCAGGTCCCAAGCGGGGGCGAGCGTAGTCGAGCAGTTCTTC
CDR3 protein: CASRSQAGASVVEQFF
V gene: TRBV5-4
D gene: TRBD2
clone size: NA
J gene: TRBJ2-1

CDR3 DNA: TGTGCCAGCTCACCCTCCTCCGGGGCCTATAATTCACCCCTCCACTTT
CDR3 protein: CASSPSSGAYNSPLHF
V gene: TRBV18
D gene: NA
clone size: once
J gene: TRBJ1-6

CDR3 DNA: TGCGCCAGCAGCCAACGACAGGGATTCGGCGGCTACACCTTC
CDR3 protein: CASSQRQGFGGYTF
V gene: TRBV4-3
D gene: TRBD1
clone size: NA
J gene: TRBJ1-2

CDR3 DNA: TGCGCCAGCAGTCAGGCTGGGACACCTTGTCAGCCCCAGCATTTT
CDR3 protein: CASSQAGTPCQPQHF
V gene: TRBV23-1
D gene: NA
clone size: NA
J gene: TRBJ1-5

CDR3 DNA: TGTGCCAGCAGCCCGCAGGGGTTATTGTCCACTGAAGCTTTCTTT
CDR3 protein: CASSPQGLLSTEAFF
V gene: TRBV7-2
D gene: NA
clone size: NA
J gene: TRBJ1-1

CDR3 DNA: TGTGCCAGCAGAAAAGACATCAACCAAGAGACCCAGTACTTC
CDR3 protein: CASRKDINQETQYF
V gene: TRBV5-4
D gene: NA
clone size: once
J gene: TRBJ2-5

CDR3 DNA: TGTGCCAGCAGCTTAAGTCTTCATTCGGGAAACATTCAGTACTTC
CDR3 protein: CASSLSLHSGNIQYF
V gene: TRBV7-3
D gene: NA
clone size: few
J gene: TRBJ2-4

CDR3 DNA: TGTGCCAGCAGCTTATCAGGGGGCAACTCTGGGGCCAACGTCCTGACTTTC
CDR3 protein: CASSLSGGNSGANVLTF
V gene: TRBV7-3
D gene: TRBD1
clone size: NA
J gene: TRBJ2-6